The source of this T cell receptor beta chain is a study of regulatory T cells in long-lasting Graves disease. The ends were cut back, 4 bases at V and 2 bases at J, with 12 bases in the middle. The CDR3 totals 14 residues. Looked up from germline, CDR1 is LGHNA and CDR2 is YSLEER. Whole-study results and caveats: Segments TRBV28, TRBJ1-2 and TRBJ2-5 showed preferential usage in persistent disease. Whereas nearly 1,000 public clonotypes were shared by new patients, persistent patients shared more, at roughly 2,500.

Remarks on this clonotype: The target antigen is unknown.

The sample's time point: persistent/refractory GD, antithyroid drugs over 5 years with positive TRAb. Making the TCR library involved RNA that had been extracted from PBMCs. The patients included were those that came from an endocrinology department in Xi'an, China. Peripheral blood, at 8.5 to 9 milliliters, went into EDTA tubes. Assembly of TCR beta libraries relied on iRepertoire HTBI primers together with Arm-PCR of CDR3 regions. TCRdb re-called the multiplex PCR reads with MiXCR, one entry per CDR3 protein. The top ten hold approximately 14% of the sample, which has fewer than 600,000 distinct CDR3 sequences, around a fifth seen once.

Here the sequenced sample was peripheral blood mononuclear cells (PBMCs), taken when the disease was refractory, from a patient treated with antithyroid drugs. The chain combines TRBV4-3 with TRBJ2-7; TRBD1 might be the D (5 bases). This clonotype was obtained from a female donor with Graves disease. The CDR3 is CASSPGGAAYEQYF. In nucleotides, the CDR3 is TGCGCCAGCAGCCCGGGTGGGGCAGCCTACGAGCAGTACTTC.